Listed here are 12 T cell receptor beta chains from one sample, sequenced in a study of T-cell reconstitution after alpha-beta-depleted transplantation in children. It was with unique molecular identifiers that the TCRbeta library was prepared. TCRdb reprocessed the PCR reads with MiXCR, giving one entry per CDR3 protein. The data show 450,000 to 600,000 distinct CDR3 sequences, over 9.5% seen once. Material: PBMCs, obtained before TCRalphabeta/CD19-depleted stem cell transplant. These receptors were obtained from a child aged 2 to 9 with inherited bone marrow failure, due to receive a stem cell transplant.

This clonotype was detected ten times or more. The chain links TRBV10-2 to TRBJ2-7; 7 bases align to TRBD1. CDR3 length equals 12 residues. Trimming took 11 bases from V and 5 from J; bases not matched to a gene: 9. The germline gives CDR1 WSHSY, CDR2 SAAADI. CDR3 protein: CASTGIGDEQYF. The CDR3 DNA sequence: TGCGCCTCGACAGGGATAGGAGACGAGCAGTACTTC.

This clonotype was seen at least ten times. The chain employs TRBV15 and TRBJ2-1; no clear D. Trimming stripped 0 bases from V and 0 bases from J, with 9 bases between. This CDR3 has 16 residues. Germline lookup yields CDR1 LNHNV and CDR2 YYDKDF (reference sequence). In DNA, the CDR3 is TGTGCCACCAGCAGAGATCGAGATAGCTCCTACAATGAGCAGTTCTTC. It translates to CATSRDRDSSYNEQFF.

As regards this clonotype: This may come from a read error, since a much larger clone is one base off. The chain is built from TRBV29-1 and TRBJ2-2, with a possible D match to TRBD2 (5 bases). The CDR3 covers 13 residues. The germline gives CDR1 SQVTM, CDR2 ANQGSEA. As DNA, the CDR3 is TGCAGCGCAGACACCCGGAACACCGGGGAGCTGATTTTT. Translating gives CSADTRNTGELIF.

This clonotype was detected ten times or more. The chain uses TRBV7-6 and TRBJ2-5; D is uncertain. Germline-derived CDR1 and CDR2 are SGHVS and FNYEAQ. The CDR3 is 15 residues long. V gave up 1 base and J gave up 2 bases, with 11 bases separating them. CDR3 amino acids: CASSLVAEVQETQYF. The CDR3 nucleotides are TGTGCCAGCAGCTTAGTGGCAGAAGTACAAGAGACCCAGTACTTC.

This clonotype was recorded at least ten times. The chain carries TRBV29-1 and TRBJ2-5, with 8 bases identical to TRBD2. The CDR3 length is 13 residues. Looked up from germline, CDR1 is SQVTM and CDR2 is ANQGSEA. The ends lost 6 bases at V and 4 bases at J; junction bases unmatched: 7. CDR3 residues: CSVGTRQTETQYF. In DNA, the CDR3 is TGCAGCGTCGGGACTAGGCAAACAGAGACCCAGTACTTC. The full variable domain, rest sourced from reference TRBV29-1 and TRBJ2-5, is SAVISQKPSRDICQRGTSLTIQCQVDSQVTMMFWYRQQPGQSLTLIATANQGSEATYESGFVIDKFPISRPNLTFSTLTVSNMSPEDSSIYLCSVGTRQTETQYFGPGTRLLVL.

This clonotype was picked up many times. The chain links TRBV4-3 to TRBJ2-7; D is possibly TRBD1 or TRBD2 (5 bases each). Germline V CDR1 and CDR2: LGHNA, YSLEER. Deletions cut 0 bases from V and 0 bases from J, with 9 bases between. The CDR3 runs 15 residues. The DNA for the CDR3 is TGCGCCAGCAGCCAAGAAAGGGACGGCTCCTACGAGCAGTACTTC. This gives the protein CASSQERDGSYEQYF.

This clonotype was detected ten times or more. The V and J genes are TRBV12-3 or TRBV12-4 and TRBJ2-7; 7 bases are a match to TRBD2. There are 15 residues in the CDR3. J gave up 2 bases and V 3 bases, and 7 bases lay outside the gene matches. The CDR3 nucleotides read TGTGCCAGCAGTTTCAGCGGGATGGGGGCCTACGAGCAGTACTTC. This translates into CASSFSGMGAYEQYF.

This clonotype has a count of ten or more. In nucleotides, the CDR3 is TGTGCCAGCAGCTCCGGGACAGCCCCCTACGAGCAGTACTTC. Residues: CASSSGTAPYEQYF. This chain uses TRBV3-1 with TRBJ2-7, with TRBD1 identical over 7 bases. The CDR3 spans 14 residues. With V trimmed by 5 bases and J by 2 bases, 6 bases remained unmatched. CDR1 and CDR2 (germline): LGHDT, YNNKEL (reference sequence).

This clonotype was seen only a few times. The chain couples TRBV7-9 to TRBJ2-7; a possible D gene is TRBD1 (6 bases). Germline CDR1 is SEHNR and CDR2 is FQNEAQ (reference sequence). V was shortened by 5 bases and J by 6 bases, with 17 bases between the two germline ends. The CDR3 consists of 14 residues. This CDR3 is CASSLQGPPSEQYF. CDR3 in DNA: TGTGCCAGCAGCCTACAGGGCCCTCCTAGCGAGCAGTACTTC.

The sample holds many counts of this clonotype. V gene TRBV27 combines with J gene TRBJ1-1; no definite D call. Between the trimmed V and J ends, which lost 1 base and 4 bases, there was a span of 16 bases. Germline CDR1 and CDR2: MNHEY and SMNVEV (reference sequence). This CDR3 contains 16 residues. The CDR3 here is CASSLFDPRSGTEAFF. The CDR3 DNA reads TGTGCCAGCAGTTTATTTGACCCTAGGTCGGGCACTGAAGCTTTCTTT.

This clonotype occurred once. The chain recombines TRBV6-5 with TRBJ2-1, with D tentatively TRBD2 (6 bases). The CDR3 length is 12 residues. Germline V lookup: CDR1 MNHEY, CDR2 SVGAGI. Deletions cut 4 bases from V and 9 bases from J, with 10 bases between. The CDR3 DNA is TGTGCCAGCAGTTCCTCCGGGGGTGAGCAGTTCTTC. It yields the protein CASSSSGGEQFF.

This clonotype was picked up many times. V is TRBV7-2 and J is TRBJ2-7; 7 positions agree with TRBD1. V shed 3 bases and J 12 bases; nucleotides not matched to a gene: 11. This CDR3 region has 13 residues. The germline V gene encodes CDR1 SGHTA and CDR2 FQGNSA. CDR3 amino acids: CASSFLPGQATYF. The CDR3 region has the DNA TGTGCCAGCAGCTTTCTTCCAGGACAGGCGACGTACTTC.